This T cell receptor (beta chain) appears in the sequencing data of a study of OX40 agonist ivuxolimab in advanced cancers. Study information: Past anti-PD-1, anti-PD-L1 or anti-CTLA-4 therapy was accepted, and 30% to 50% had received some.

There are 15 residues in the CDR3. Germline V gene lookup returns CDR1 MNHNY and CDR2 SVGAGI (reference sequence). V gave up 7 bases and J gave up 0 bases; unmatched junction bases: 9. Measured with immunoSEQ multiplex PCR; TCRdb has only the in-frame clones, and not every one. Here the sample spans around 100,000 clones, roughly nine tenths being singletons. The sample here was CD4+ or CD8+ T cells sorted from blood, taken in a trial of the OX40 agonist ivuxolimab. The V and J genes are TRBV6-6 and TRBJ2-7; 7 nucleotides match TRBD1. This sequence originates from an adult with an advanced solid tumor such as melanoma, head and neck, liver or kidney cancer. CDR3 amino acids: CASTTRDSFSYEQYF. The CDR3, as DNA: TGTGCCAGCACTACTCGGGACAGCTTCTCCTACGAGCAGTACTTC.